This passage covers 12 T cell receptor beta chains from one sample sequenced in a study of blood T cell repertoires in COVID-19. Sequenced by immunoSEQ multiplex PCR; TCRdb stores in-frame clones only, minus some. The repertoire holds 130,000 to 150,000 clones, with around 76% as singletons. Material: peripheral blood. The receptor set was obtained from a man aged 80 or over with acute or convalescent COVID-19.

This sequence joins TRBV7-2 and TRBJ2-6, with D maybe TRBD2 (5 bases). The germline V and J ends were trimmed by 1 base and 9 bases, with 13 bases remaining between them. CDR3 size: 15 residues. Germline assignment: CDR1 SGHTA and CDR2 FQGNSA. DNA of the CDR3: TGTGCCAGCAGCTTAGGTAGGGAGAGATACAACGTCCTGACTTTC. Its protein product is CASSLGRERYNVLTF. Using reference TRBV7-2 and TRBJ2-6 for the parts outside the CDR3, the full variable domain is GAGVSQSPSNKVTEKGKDVELRCDPISGHTALYWYRQSLGQGLEFLIYFQGNSAPDKSGLPSDRFSAERTGGSVSTLTIQRTQQEDSAVYLCASSLGRERYNVLTFGAGSRLTVL.

The chain combines TRBV4-3 with TRBJ1-2; no clear D gene. The V and J ends lost 0 bases and 7 bases respectively, with 18 bases between them. The CDR3 extends over 16 amino acids. The germline gives CDR1 LGHNA, CDR2 YSLEER. For the CDR3, the DNA is TGCGCCAGCAGCCAAGAACTCGGCTTTGGTGGAGGTGGCTACACCTTC. Its protein product is CASSQELGFGGGGYTF.

The V gene is TRBV5-1, the J gene TRBJ2-7; D possibly corresponds to TRBD2 (5 bases). The CDR3 length is 14 residues. The germline CDR1 and CDR2 sequences are SGHRS and YFSETQ. The V end lost 5 bases, the J end lost 2 bases, and 14 bases lay between the germline ends. The CDR3 reads CASRASPGTYEQYF. The DNA of the CDR3 is TGCGCCAGCAGGGCTTCACCGGGGACCTACGAGCAGTACTTC.

This clone was recorded a few times. The V and J genes are TRBV28 and TRBJ2-7; tentative D call: TRBD1 (5 bases). In germline, CDR1 is MDHEN, CDR2 SYDVKM. The V end lost 5 bases, the J end lost 9 bases, and 8 bases lay between the germline ends. The CDR3 length is 10 residues. The CDR3 DNA reads as TGTGCCAGCAGTGGGGCCTCGCAGTACTTC. This sequence encodes CASSGASQYF.

V and J are TRBV7-8 and TRBJ1-4; D gene unclear. The V gene's germline CDR1 is SGHVS and CDR2 FQNEAQ. Trimming removed 2 bases at V and 11 bases at J, with 15 bases between. The CDR3 has 14 amino acids. The CDR3 protein is CASSLQVEGTKLFF. CDR3 DNA: TGTGCCAGCAGCTTACAGGTGGAGGGTACGAAACTGTTTTTT.

The chain uses TRBV5-1 and TRBJ1-2, with D unresolved. The germline V and J ends were trimmed by 0 bases and 6 bases, with 15 bases remaining between them. Germline V lookup: CDR1 SGHRS, CDR2 YFSETQ. The CDR3 has 15 residues. CDR3: CASSLAGEIIDGYTF. In nucleotides, the CDR3 is TGCGCCAGCAGCTTGGCCGGGGAGATTATCGATGGCTACACCTTC.

Written as DNA, the CDR3 is TGTGCCAGCACCAGACCCCTTGGCGGGACGCAGTATTTT. Translating gives CASTRPLGGTQYF. This rearrangement joins TRBV2 to TRBJ2-3, with D possibly being TRBD2 (5 bases). V lost 7 bases and J lost 9, with 17 bases in between. This CDR3 spans 13 amino acids. The germline V gene encodes CDR1 SNHLY and CDR2 FYNNEI.

This clone occurred a few times. The rearrangement joins TRBV6-5 to TRBJ1-5, with TRBD1 identical over 7 bases. CDR1 is MNHEY, CDR2 SVGAGI, per germline. CDR3 length: 13 residues. V gave up 11 bases and J gave up 5 bases; unmatched junction bases: 9. This chain's CDR3 is CASQGQDYQPQHF. CDR3 sequence (DNA): TGTGCCTCCCAAGGACAGGATTATCAGCCCCAGCATTTT.

The chain is built from TRBV5-1 and TRBJ2-5; 13 nucleotides match TRBD2. V trimming: 4 bases; J trimming: 2 bases; junction bases outside the gene matches: 5. Germline values: CDR1 SGHRS, CDR2 YFSETQ. The CDR3 covers 16 residues. CDR3 amino acids: CASSSGTSGKQETQYF. CDR3 nucleotide sequence: TGCGCCAGCAGCAGTGGGACTAGCGGGAAACAAGAGACCCAGTACTTC.

This chain connects TRBV5-1 to TRBJ2-1, with 9 bases fitting TRBD2. V lost 0 bases to trimming and J lost 8 bases; unmatched junction nucleotides: 9. The CDR3 totals 16 residues. Germline V gene sequence: CDR1 SGHRS, CDR2 YFSETQ. The CDR3 sequence: CASSLASGGQFYEQFF. In DNA form, the CDR3 reads TGCGCCAGCAGCTTGGCAAGCGGGGGGCAGTTCTATGAGCAGTTCTTC.

This chain connects TRBV7-2 to TRBJ2-1; D remains unclear. The V and J ends lost 2 bases and 7 bases respectively, with 9 bases between them. The CDR3 runs to 13 residues. The germline CDR1 and CDR2 sequences are SGHTA and FQGNSA. CDR3 amino acids: CASSLLTGNEQFF. The CDR3, as DNA: TGTGCCAGCAGCTTACTCACCGGGAATGAGCAGTTCTTC.

This clone was detected only a few times. The gene calls are TRBV19 and TRBJ1-5; 7 nucleotides line up with TRBD1. Germline loops: CDR1 LNHDA, CDR2 SQIVND (reference sequence). V shed 5 bases and J 7 bases; nucleotides not matched to a gene: 5. This CDR3 spans 13 amino acids. The CDR3, as DNA: TGTGCCAGTAGTCCAGGGACAGAACAGCCCCAGCATTTT. This translates into CASSPGTEQPQHF.